The sequence of this T cell receptor (beta chain) was determined in a study of T cell responses to AZD1222 COVID-19 vaccine. This CDR3 is 14 amino acids long. CDR1 is SGHNT, CDR2 YENEEA, per germline. Trimming at V came to 1 base and at J to 6 bases, leaving 5 bases not matched to a gene. Clones were sequenced by immunoSEQ multiplex PCR, and TCRdb holds only the in-frame ones, with some missing. Of 80,000 or so clones in the sample, 75% to 95% were seen once. The input for sequencing was peripheral blood, taken 28 days after the second AZD1222 dose. The receptor was isolated from an adult who received the AZD1222 COVID-19 vaccine. The rearrangement links TRBV11-3 to TRBJ2-5, with 7 bases lining up with TRBD2. CDR3 sequence reads: CASSLVAGEKTQYF. CDR3 in DNA: TGTGCCAGCAGCTTAGTTGCGGGAGAGAAGACCCAGTACTTC.